The 30 T cell receptor beta chains below were found in one sample sequenced in a study of T cells after posttransplantation cyclophosphamide. Treatment was busulfan-fludarabine conditioning, a marrow graft, and cyclophosphamide on days +3 and +4. The repertoire was sequenced with immunoSEQ multiplex PCR; TCRdb's copy has only in-frame clones and lacks some. The record shows about 14,000 clones for this sample, with no singletons present. Sequences were derived from PBMCs, sampled 1,000 to 1,200 days after allogeneic stem cell transplant with posttransplant cyclophosphamide. These receptors were collected from a female patient aged 40 to 50 who received an allogeneic stem cell transplant from a related donor, was CMV-positive, and had no GVHD. The graft donor may account for some of the T cells.

This clone was counted at least ten times. The chain couples TRBV6-1 to TRBJ1-1; 7 bases fit TRBD1. Germline CDR1 MNHNS, CDR2 SASEGT. With 1 base clipped from V and 7 bases from J, the junction kept 3 bases outside the gene matches. The CDR3 totals 13 residues. The CDR3 nucleotides are TGTGCCAGCAGTGAAGTCAGGGGGGATGAAGCTTTCTTT. Translation: CASSEVRGDEAFF.

This clone showed up many times. This chain links TRBV5-1 with TRBJ2-7; TRBD2 is a possible D gene (7 bases). CDR1 is SGHRS, CDR2 YFSETQ, per germline. V lost 0 bases, J lost 4 bases, and 11 bases lay in between. The length of the CDR3 is 14 residues. CDR3 DNA: TGCGCCAGCAGCTTGGTACGGGGGGCGTACGAGCAGTACTTC. Translated, it gives CASSLVRGAYEQYF.

This clone is medium-sized within its sample. The rearrangement joins TRBV7-2 to TRBJ2-5; 7 nucleotides line up with TRBD2. The CDR3 has 16 residues. The germline V gene has CDR1 SGHTA and CDR2 FQGNSA. With 5 bases clipped from V and 3 bases from J, the junction kept 12 bases outside the gene matches. CDR3 coding DNA: TGTGCCAGCAGCGAATCGTACCGGGGAGGGGAAGAGACCCAGTACTTC. The encoded protein is CASSESYRGGEETQYF. The whole variable domain, filled in from reference TRBV7-2 and TRBJ2-5, reads GAGVSQSPSNKVTEKGKDVELRCDPISGHTALYWYRQSLGQGLEFLIYFQGNSAPDKSGLPSDRFSAERTGGSVSTLTIQRTQQEDSAVYLCASSESYRGGEETQYFGPGTRLLVL.

This clone was seen a handful of times. V is TRBV11-3 and J is TRBJ2-1; 8 nucleotides line up with TRBD2. This CDR3 comprises 14 residues. Germline V gives CDR1 SGHNT, CDR2 YENEEA. J gave up 5 bases and V 4 bases, and 4 bases lay outside the gene matches. The CDR3 reads CASSSGGKNNEQFF. The CDR3 DNA follows: TGTGCCAGCAGCTCGGGGGGGAAAAACAATGAGCAGTTCTTC.

This clone was found a few times. The chain carries TRBV5-1 and TRBJ1-5, with D tentatively TRBD1 (6 bases). The germline V gene has CDR1 SGHRS and CDR2 YFSETQ. This CDR3 region has 15 residues. The V end lost 2 bases, the J end lost 0 bases, and 9 bases lay between the germline ends. In DNA form, the CDR3 reads TGCGCCAGCAGCTTACAGGGATATAGCAATCAGCCCCAGCATTTT. This gives the protein CASSLQGYSNQPQHF.

This clone was seen repeatedly, ten times or more. For the CDR3, the DNA is TGTGCCAGCAGTTTCGACAGGGGAGGTGCCGGGGAGCTGTTTTTT. Protein sequence: CASSFDRGGAGELFF. The rearrangement uses TRBV27 and TRBJ2-2; 8 nucleotides line up with TRBD1. The CDR3 length is 15 residues. Trimming at V came to 3 bases and at J to 6 bases, leaving 6 bases not matched to a gene. Germline CDR1 reads MNHEY; CDR2 reads SMNVEV (reference sequence).

This sequence joins TRBV4-1 and TRBJ2-1, with TRBD2 identical over 11 bases. The CDR3 spans 16 residues. Germline V gene sequence: CDR1 MGHRA, CDR2 YSYEKL. Losses at the gene ends were 1 base for V and 8 bases for J; bases not matched to a gene: 7. Here the CDR3 DNA reads TGCGCCAGCAGCCAAGTTCTAGCGGGGGGATTAGATGAGCAGTTCTTC. Protein product: CASSQVLAGGLDEQFF.

This clone was observed many times. The rearrangement uses TRBV2 and TRBJ1-5; TRBD1 agrees at 8 bases. Germline V gene data show CDR1 as SNHLY and CDR2 as FYNNEI. The CDR3 length is 16 residues. V dropped 5 bases and J dropped 5; count of bases not matched to a gene: 11. The CDR3 region is CASSSQQGDRDQPQHF. Here the CDR3 DNA reads TGTGCCAGCAGTTCACAACAGGGGGATCGGGATCAGCCCCAGCATTTT.

This clone was seen only a few times. V usage is TRBV9 and J usage is TRBJ2-7; 8 positions agree with TRBD1. The CDR3 extends over 16 amino acids. The germline V gene encodes CDR1 SGDLS and CDR2 YYNGEE. Trimming took 3 bases from V and 4 from J; bases not matched to a gene: 12. CDR3 amino acids: CASSAPGRQGQYEQYF. DNA for the CDR3: TGTGCCAGCAGCGCCCCGGGCCGACAGGGGCAGTACGAGCAGTACTTC.

This clone was picked up many times. The chain carries TRBV9 and TRBJ2-7, with TRBD1 matching over 8 bases. The V gene end was trimmed by 0 bases and the J gene end by 6 bases; junction bases not matched to a gene: 8. The CDR3 has 15 residues. Germline V lookup: CDR1 SGDLS, CDR2 YYNGEE. The CDR3 DNA is TGTGCCAGCAGCGTAGATCGGACAGGGACTGCCGAGCAGTACTTC. Protein product: CASSVDRTGTAEQYF.

Only a few counts were recorded for this clone. The chain uses TRBV5-6 and TRBJ2-2; D call uncertain. This CDR3 spans 15 amino acids. CDR1 is SGHDT, CDR2 YYEEEE, per germline. The V end was cut by 4 bases, the J end by 3 bases, with 13 bases between. The CDR3: CASSNIKEYTGELFF. The CDR3 DNA reads TGTGCCAGCAGCAACATTAAGGAGTACACCGGGGAGCTGTTTTTT.

There are many counts of this clone. CDR3 in amino acids: CASRDGTDYNSPLHF. In DNA form, the CDR3 reads TGCGCCAGCAGGGACGGGACAGACTATAATTCACCCCTCCACTTT. The chain has TRBV5-1 and TRBJ1-6; 7 positions agree with TRBD1. From germline, CDR1 is SGHRS and CDR2 YFSETQ. The CDR3 runs to 15 residues. Trimming at V came to 5 bases and at J to 3 bases, leaving 5 bases not matched to a gene.

This clone was counted ten times or more. The CDR3 is CASSVERAGRYNSPLHF. The CDR3 DNA sequence: TGTGCCAGCAGCGTAGAAAGGGCGGGTCGATATAATTCACCCCTCCACTTT. The chain combines TRBV9 with TRBJ1-6; D unclear. The CDR3 consists of 17 residues. Germline V gene sequence: CDR1 SGDLS, CDR2 YYNGEE. V was clipped by 0 bases and J by 4 bases, with 14 bases between them.

In its sample, this clone was seen many times. The J gene is TRBJ2-4, the V gene TRBV5-1, with TRBD2 as a possible D gene (6 bases). This CDR3 contains 14 residues. In germline, CDR1 is SGHRS, CDR2 YFSETQ. V lost 1 base and J 8 bases, leaving 13 bases between the germline ends. The CDR3 spells CASSLRGGIDIQYF. CDR3 nucleotide sequence: TGCGCCAGCAGCTTGAGAGGAGGGATTGACATTCAGTACTTC.

The chain links TRBV6-1 to TRBJ1-5; D might be TRBD1 (6 bases). The CDR3 sequence is 13 residues long. Germline-derived CDR1 and CDR2 are MNHNS and SASEGT. Between the trimmed V and J ends, which lost 6 bases and 7 bases, there was a span of 13 bases. The CDR3 loop is CASRTGTTQPQHF. As DNA, the CDR3 is TGTGCCAGCAGAACCGGGACAACACAGCCCCAGCATTTT.

This clone was picked up many times. This chain uses TRBV5-4 with TRBJ2-1; 14 bases fit TRBD2. Germline V lookup: CDR1 SGHNT, CDR2 YYREEE (reference sequence). V gave up 4 bases and J gave up 5 bases; unmatched junction bases: 5. CDR3 size: 16 residues. DNA for the CDR3: TGTGCCAGCAGCAGGACTAGCGGGGGGTTCGACAATGAGCAGTTCTTC. This codes for CASSRTSGGFDNEQFF.

This sequence joins TRBV27 and TRBJ2-5; 14 positions match TRBD2. Trimming took 4 bases from V and 5 from J; bases not matched to a gene: 6. The CDR3 length is 16 residues. Germline CDR1 is MNHEY and CDR2 is SMNVEV (reference sequence). The CDR3 is CASSSRLAGGQETQYF. The CDR3 DNA sequence: TGTGCCAGCAGTTCCCGACTAGCGGGGGGGCAGGAGACCCAGTACTTC.

The table lists this clone with many counts. This chain uses TRBV4-1 with TRBJ2-7; TRBD2 is a possible D gene (6 bases). Germline CDR1 MGHRA, CDR2 YSYEKL. The V end was cut by 4 bases, the J end by 3 bases, with 10 bases between. The CDR3 contains 13 residues. The CDR3 region is CASSPMGGYEQYF. The CDR3 coding sequence is TGCGCCAGCAGCCCTATGGGGGGCTACGAGCAGTACTTC.

This clone was counted many times. The V gene is TRBV19, the J gene TRBJ1-5; 10 bases agree with TRBD1. The junction had 11 bases not matched to a gene; V was cut back by 3 bases and J by 6 bases. Germline V CDR1 and CDR2: LNHDA, SQIVND (reference sequence). The CDR3 sequence is 17 residues long. The CDR3, as DNA: TGTGCCAGTAGTATCCATGAGGGACAGGGGATGGGTCAGCCCCAGCATTTT. Residues: CASSIHEGQGMGQPQHF.

This clone was detected ten times or more. The rearrangement uses TRBV6-5 and TRBJ2-7, with 8 bases identical to TRBD1. Germline V gene sequence: CDR1 MNHEY, CDR2 SVGAGI. Unmatched junction bases numbered 6, after V lost 6 bases and J lost 5 bases. The CDR3 is 13 amino acids. The CDR3 bases are TGTGCCAGCAGCCCCCCGGACAGGGACGAGCAGTACTTC. Translated: CASSPPDRDEQYF.

This clone appeared many times. The chain employs TRBV7-3 and TRBJ1-6; 7 bases are a match to TRBD1. Germline V gene lookup returns CDR1 SGHTA and CDR2 FQGTGA. V trimming: 1 base; J trimming: 7 bases; junction bases outside the gene matches: 4. The CDR3 runs 15 residues. CDR3 amino acids: CASSLIGGANSPLHF. CDR3 nucleotide sequence: TGTGCCAGCAGCTTAATAGGGGGCGCGAATTCACCCCTCCACTTT.

This clone was picked up many times. J is TRBJ2-2 and V is TRBV6-1; D is unresolved. Between the trimmed V and J ends, which lost 4 bases and 4 bases, there was a span of 13 bases. The CDR3 length is 15 residues. The germline CDR1 and CDR2 sequences are MNHNS and SASEGT. The CDR3 region has the DNA TGTGCCAGCAGTGCTAAGTCAGACACCACCGGGGAGCTGTTTTTT. Its protein product is CASSAKSDTTGELFF.

This clone was detected ten times or more. This rearrangement joins TRBV2 to TRBJ2-4, with 12 bases that match TRBD1. The V gene end was trimmed by 6 bases and the J gene end by 3 bases; junction bases not matched to a gene: 3. The CDR3 consists of 15 residues. Germline CDR1 SNHLY, CDR2 FYNNEI. The CDR3 region has the DNA TGTGCCAGCAGGGGGACAGGGGGCTTCAAAAACATTCAGTACTTC. Translated, it gives CASRGTGGFKNIQYF. The full variable domain, completed using reference TRBV2 and TRBJ2-4, is EPEVTQTPSHQVTQMGQEVILRCVPISNHLYFYWYRQILGQKVEFLVSFYNNEISEKSEIFDDQFSVERPDGSNFTLKIRSTKLEDSAMYFCASRGTGGFKNIQYFGAGTRLSVL.

The chain recombines TRBV10-3 with TRBJ1-4, with TRBD1 matching 7 bases. J lost 0 bases, V lost 4 bases, and 8 bases had no gene match. CDR3 length: 17 amino acids. Germline assignment: CDR1 ENHRY and CDR2 SYGVKD. CDR3 amino acids: CAISGQGRGATNEKLFF. CDR3 bases: TGTGCCATCAGTGGACAGGGAAGGGGGGCAACTAATGAAAAACTGTTTTTT.

This clone has a count of ten or more. V usage is TRBV9 and J usage is TRBJ2-2; no reliable D call. The germline V gene has CDR1 SGDLS and CDR2 YYNGEE. The germline V and J ends were trimmed by 0 bases and 5 bases, with 2 bases remaining between them. This CDR3 region has 12 residues. The CDR3 DNA reads TGTGCCAGCAGCGTAGCTACCGGGGAGCTGTTTTTT. Translating it yields CASSVATGELFF.

This clone has at least ten counts. The V call is TRBV7-3, the J call TRBJ2-1, with 9 bases matching TRBD1. The CDR3 is made up of 14 amino acids. Germline CDR1 reads SGHTA; CDR2 reads FQGTGA. V lost 0 bases and J lost 9; bases outside the gene matches: 3. The CDR3, as DNA: TGTGCCAGCAGCTTAACGGGGACAGGGCGTGAGCAGTTCTTC. It is translated as CASSLTGTGREQFF. Full variable domain (outside the CDR3, taken from reference TRBV7-3 and TRBJ2-1): GAGVSQTPSNKVTEKGKYVELRCDPISGHTALYWYRQSLGQGPEFLIYFQGTGAADDSGLPNDRFFAVRPEGSVSTLKIQRTERGDSAVYLCASSLTGTGREQFFGPGTRLTVL.

This clone was seen many times. This rearrangement joins TRBV6-6 to TRBJ2-7; D is possibly TRBD2 (5 bases). The CDR3 totals 15 residues. V was pared by 5 bases and J by 4 bases, with 18 bases between. The germline V gene has CDR1 MNHNY and CDR2 SVGAGI (reference sequence). The CDR3 nucleotides are TGTGCCAGCAGTAGGACTCCGCCTGTAAGTTACGAGCAGTACTTC. Its protein product is CASSRTPPVSYEQYF.

This clone was recorded at least ten times. This chain joins TRBV4-3 and TRBJ2-7, with D possibly matching TRBD2 (5 bases). V shed 0 bases and J shed 5 bases, with 11 bases lying between them. Germline V gives CDR1 LGHNA, CDR2 YSLEER. This CDR3 region has 14 residues. CDR3 in amino acids: CASSQDGGRDEQYF. The CDR3 region has the DNA TGCGCCAGCAGCCAAGACGGAGGTCGGGACGAGCAGTACTTC.

There are many counts of this clone. CDR3 nucleotides: TGTGCCAGCAGCGCGACCGGGACTAGCATCGATGAGCAGTTCTTC. It translates to CASSATGTSIDEQFF. This chain links TRBV9 with TRBJ2-1, with 9 bases fitting TRBD2. V was clipped by 3 bases and J by 8 bases; unmatched bases: 9. This CDR3 contains 15 residues. Germline V gene data show CDR1 as SGDLS and CDR2 as YYNGEE. Supplemented by reference TRBV9 and TRBJ2-1, the full variable domain reads DSGVTQTPKHLITATGQRVTLRCSPRSGDLSVYWYQQSLDQGLQFLIQYYNGEERAKGNILERFSAQQFPDLHSELNLSSLELGDSALYFCASSATGTSIDEQFFGPGTRLTVL.

At least ten counts were recorded for this clone. J is TRBJ1-1 and V is TRBV6-5; D may be TRBD1 (5 bases). The CDR3 sequence is 13 residues long. The V end lost 10 bases, the J end lost 11 bases, and 23 bases lay between the germline ends. From germline, CDR1 is MNHEY and CDR2 SVGAGI. This CDR3 is CATFQMGRGDAFF. The CDR3 nucleotides read TGTGCCACCTTCCAAATGGGGAGGGGAGACGCTTTCTTT.